The sequence of this TCR beta chain was determined in a study of blood T cells in healthy people across ages. This clonotype has at least ten counts. Trimming pared 0 bases from V and 7 bases from J, leaving 4 bases between. The CDR3 has 11 residues. Germline V gene data show CDR1 as MNHEY and CDR2 as SVGEGT. Combining a sample-barcoded 5' primer with a J-beta primer mix, a second PCR ran for roughly 7 to 12 cycles. TCRdb re-called the 5' RACE reads with MiXCR, one entry per CDR3 protein. The sample lists about 1.1 million distinct CDR3 sequences, approximately 38% seen once, with less than 15% in the top ten.

Specimen: blood. The receptor's source is a man between 18 and 29 years old in good health. The rearrangement joins TRBV6-2 or TRBV6-3 to TRBJ2-7; D uncertain. CDR3 coding DNA: TGTGCCAGCAGTTACTCGAAAGAGCAGTACTTC. It specifies CASSYSKEQYF.